These 17 T cell receptor beta chains share one sample of origin, sequenced in a study of blood T cells in healthy people across ages. A second PCR, run for about 6 to 12 cycles, used a sample-barcoded 5' primer plus a J-beta primer mix. TCRdb redid the calling of the 5' RACE reads with MiXCR, one entry per CDR3 protein. Of 750,000 or so distinct CDR3 sequences listed, 25% are singletons. The same sample was also used in a study of T cells of mothers and their children.

The material sequenced was blood. The source of these receptors is a boy aged 10-17 years in good health.

The table lists this clonotype with a few counts. V and J are TRBV5-1 and TRBJ2-5; 8 bases fit TRBD2. Trimming removed 5 bases from V and 2 bases from J; junction bases left unmatched: 8. Germline lookup yields CDR1 SGHRS and CDR2 YFSETQ. The CDR3 is made up of 15 amino acids. The chain's CDR3 is CASSGGGLSQETQYF. The CDR3 nucleotides are TGCGCCAGCAGTGGCGGGGGGCTGTCACAAGAGACCCAGTACTTC. Supplemented by reference TRBV5-1 and TRBJ2-5, the full variable domain reads KAGVTQTPRYLIKTRGQQVTLSCSPISGHRSVSWYQQTPGQGLQFLFEYFSETQRNKGNFPGRFSGRQFSNSRSEMNVSTLELGDSALYLCASSGGGLSQETQYFGPGTRLLVL.

The genes are TRBV4-1 and TRBJ2-2, with D uncertain. Between the trimmed V and J ends, which lost 2 bases and 6 bases, there was a span of 10 bases. Germline assignment: CDR1 MGHRA and CDR2 YSYEKL. The CDR3 is 14 residues long. CDR3 sequence (DNA): TGCGCCAGCAGCCAACCCAGAAGTTCCGGGGAGCTGTTTTTT. Protein sequence: CASSQPRSSGELFF.

In this sample, this clonotype turned up a few times. The junction differs from germline at one of its ends, possibly a read error. The chain is built from TRBV5-6 and TRBJ2-5; D is perhaps TRBD1 (5 bases). The germline CDR1 and CDR2 sequences are SGHDT and YYEEEE. CDR3 size: 12 residues. The CDR3 loop reads CASSLAGHLWFF. The CDR3, as DNA: TGTGCCAGCAGCTTGGCAGGGCATCTATGGTTCTTC.

This clonotype was seen a handful of times. The chain has TRBV20-1 and TRBJ2-1; the match to TRBD2 covers 13 bases. Per germline, CDR1 DFQATT and CDR2 SNEGSKA (reference sequence). CDR3 length: 17 residues. The J segment lost 4 bases and the V segment lost 4 bases, leaving 10 bases of the junction unmatched. CDR3 amino acids: CSAKGLGLAGRYNEQFF. DNA for the CDR3: TGCAGTGCTAAAGGCCTGGGACTAGCGGGACGGTACAATGAGCAGTTCTTC.

The chain carries TRBV21-1 and TRBJ2-4; the table gives TRBD1 as D, unverified against the DNA. TRBV21-1 is a known pseudogene. CDR3 length equals 17 residues. CDR3 nucleotides: TGTGCCAGCGTACTTCCGGGACAGGGGCTAGCCAAAAACATTCAGTACTTC. It specifies CASVLPGQGLAKNIQYF.

J is TRBJ2-1 and V is TRBV3-1; D not resolved. Trimming pared 1 base from V and 0 bases from J, leaving 10 bases between. The CDR3 has 16 amino acids. CDR1 and CDR2 from the germline V gene are LGHDT and YNNKEL (reference sequence). CDR3 amino acids: CASSQVVWGSYNEQFF. CDR3 nucleotide sequence: TGTGCCAGCAGCCAAGTGGTGTGGGGCTCCTACAATGAGCAGTTCTTC.

This clonotype was seen a few times. The rearrangement links TRBV12-3 or TRBV12-4 to TRBJ2-1; D remains unclear. The CDR3 consists of 14 residues. The germline V and J ends were trimmed by 5 bases and 2 bases, with 10 bases remaining between them. The CDR3 sequence is CASSPGTPYNEQFF. CDR3 nucleotide sequence: TGTGCCAGCAGTCCCGGCACCCCCTACAATGAGCAGTTCTTC.

This clonotype was counted a few times. V gene TRBV7-9 combines with J gene TRBJ1-2; 7 positions agree with TRBD1. V was clipped by 7 bases and J by 3 bases; unmatched bases: 5. The germline V gene encodes CDR1 SEHNR and CDR2 FQNEAQ (reference sequence). The CDR3 length is 13 residues. The CDR3 spells CASTTGWDYGYTF. CDR3 bases: TGTGCCAGCACGACAGGGTGGGACTATGGCTACACCTTC.

This clonotype showed up many times. V gene TRBV20-1 combines with J gene TRBJ2-1; 12 bases are a match to TRBD2. The germline V gene encodes CDR1 DFQATT and CDR2 SNEGSKA (reference sequence). V shed 7 bases and J 7 bases; nucleotides not matched to a gene: 5. CDR3 length equals 13 residues. CDR3 amino acids: CSVTSGSWNEQFF. DNA of the CDR3: TGCAGTGTGACTAGCGGGAGTTGGAATGAGCAGTTCTTC.

Ten or more counts support this clonotype. The V gene is TRBV6-1, the J gene TRBJ2-7, with a possible D match to TRBD2 (5 bases). The CDR3 is made up of 11 amino acids. The germline V gene encodes CDR1 MNHNS and CDR2 SASEGT. Trimming cost V 6 bases and J 2 bases, with 5 bases left between them. CDR3 residues: CASSGAYEQYF. As DNA, the CDR3 is TGTGCCAGCAGCGGGGCCTACGAGCAGTACTTC.

This clonotype was observed a handful of times. This chain links TRBV20-1 with TRBJ2-3; possibly TRBD1 for D (6 bases). Trimming cost V 3 bases and J 1 base, with 8 bases left between them. The CDR3 consists of 13 residues. Germline CDR1 is DFQATT and CDR2 is SNEGSKA (reference sequence). CDR3 DNA sequence: TGCAGTGCTAGTTGGGGGCGCACAGATACGCAGTATTTT. Its translation: CSASWGRTDTQYF.

Only a few counts were recorded for this clonotype. The gene calls are TRBV6-1 and TRBJ2-7; 9 nucleotides match TRBD2. The V segment lost 11 bases and the J segment 3 bases; nucleotides outside the gene matches: 17. This CDR3 contains 16 residues. The germline CDR1 and CDR2 sequences are MNHNS and SASEGT. The DNA of the CDR3 is TGTGCCTGCGGGATGAGACCGGGACTAGCTTTCTACGAGCAGTACTTC. Translating gives CACGMRPGLAFYEQYF.

In its sample, this clonotype was seen a few times. The chain joins TRBV10-1 to TRBJ2-3, with D perhaps matching TRBD2 (5 bases). The ends were cut back, 3 bases at V and 9 bases at J, with 13 bases in the middle. From germline, CDR1 is WNHNN and CDR2 SYGVQD (reference sequence). This CDR3 region has 13 residues. CDR3 residues: CASSDVASTTQYF. In DNA form, the CDR3 reads TGCGCCAGCAGTGATGTGGCTAGCACGACGCAGTATTTT.

This chain connects TRBV2 to TRBJ1-4, with 10 nucleotides matching TRBD1. Trimming took 2 bases from V and 6 from J; bases not matched to a gene: 6. This CDR3 spans 16 amino acids. Per the germline V gene, CDR1 is SNHLY and CDR2 is FYNNEI. The CDR3 protein is CASSETAGQGYEKLFF. DNA for the CDR3: TGTGCCAGCAGTGAAACGGCGGGACAGGGGTATGAAAAACTGTTTTTT.

This clonotype has a handful of counts. The CDR3 nucleotides are TGTGCCAGCAGTTACCCAGGGTCGGCCAAAAACATTCAGTACTTC. It translates to CASSYPGSAKNIQYF. The V and J genes are TRBV6-6 and TRBJ2-4; TRBD1 is a possible D gene (5 bases). The CDR3 has 15 amino acids. V was cut by 2 bases and J by 1 base, with 9 bases left in between. Germline CDR1 MNHNY, CDR2 SVGAGI (reference sequence).

This clonotype was detected ten times or more. The genes are TRBV20-1 and TRBJ1-5; 7 positions match TRBD1. After removal of 2 bases from V and 6 bases from J, the junction contained 4 bases not matched to a gene. Germline V gene lookup returns CDR1 DFQATT and CDR2 SNEGSKA (reference sequence). The CDR3 length is 13 residues. The CDR3 coding sequence is TGCAGTGCTAGAACAGGGGAGGGTCAGCCCCAGCATTTT. It encodes CSARTGEGQPQHF.

This clonotype has just a few counts. The genes are TRBV5-1 and TRBJ2-2; D is undetermined. The CDR3 is made up of 12 amino acids. Germline V gene sequence: CDR1 SGHRS, CDR2 YFSETQ. Trimming shortened V by 1 base and J by 6 bases, and 4 bases separated the two germline ends. CDR3 region: CASSLYSGELFF. CDR3 DNA sequence: TGCGCCAGCAGCTTGTATTCCGGGGAGCTGTTTTTT.